The 26 T cell receptor beta chains below were found in one sample sequenced in a study of cytotoxic CD8 clonotypes in ibrutinib-treated CLL. The table came from immunoSEQ multiplex PCR; TCRdb's copy has only in-frame clones and leaves some out. The data contain some 310,000 clones, around four fifths of them singletons. The sequencing here drew on PBMCs, taken before ibrutinib treatment. The source of these receptors is a human donor with chronic lymphocytic leukemia.

CDR3 DNA: TGTGCCACCAGCAGAGACAGCTATTCCTACGAGCAGTACTTC. It translates to CATSRDSYSYEQYF. This chain connects TRBV15 to TRBJ2-7; no definite D call. The CDR3 has 14 residues. The V and J ends lost 0 bases and 1 base respectively, with 7 bases between them. Per germline, CDR1 LNHNV and CDR2 YYDKDF (reference sequence).

The chain is built from TRBV7-2 and TRBJ1-5; D might be TRBD1 (5 bases). The CDR3 consists of 14 residues. Germline-derived CDR1 and CDR2 are SGHTA and FQGNSA. V lost 0 bases to trimming and J lost 5 bases, with 8 bases between them. CDR3 DNA sequence: TGTGCCAGCAGCTTAGCGCCGGGGGATCAGCCCCAGCATTTT. Translated: CASSLAPGDQPQHF.

The chain employs TRBV10-3 and TRBJ1-5; D is unclear. This CDR3 is 15 amino acids long. Germline-derived CDR1 and CDR2 are ENHRY and SYGVKD. V dropped 5 bases and J dropped 0 bases, with 11 bases sitting between them. The CDR3 DNA is TGTGCCATCAGTCCTGGAACAGCTAGCAATCAGCCCCAGCATTTT. Its translation is CAISPGTASNQPQHF.

The rearrangement links TRBV9 to TRBJ1-4, with 7 bases aligning to TRBD1. CDR1 and CDR2 from the germline V gene are SGDLS and YYNGEE. CDR3 length: 16 amino acids. The trim removed 5 bases at V and 0 bases at J, leaving 7 bases unmatched. The CDR3 sequence is CASSPGQVATNEKLFF. CDR3 coding DNA: TGTGCCAGCAGTCCCGGACAGGTTGCAACTAATGAAAAACTGTTTTTT.

V gene TRBV2 combines with J gene TRBJ2-7; 10 nucleotides agree with TRBD2. CDR3 length: 15 residues. J gave up 2 bases and V 4 bases, and 5 bases lay outside the gene matches. CDR1 is SNHLY, CDR2 FYNNEI, per germline. CDR3 in amino acids: CASSAGLAAPYEQYF. The CDR3 region has the DNA TGTGCCAGCAGTGCCGGACTAGCGGCCCCCTACGAGCAGTACTTC.

The chain employs TRBV6-4 and TRBJ2-2, with TRBD2 matching over 9 bases. Germline values: CDR1 MRHNA, CDR2 SNTAGT. The CDR3 is 15 residues long. Trimming at V came to 6 bases and at J to 1 base, leaving 3 bases not matched to a gene. The CDR3 nucleotides read TGTGCCAGCAGCCCGACTAGCGGGAACACCGGGGAGCTGTTTTTT. Its translation: CASSPTSGNTGELFF.

The chain uses TRBV5-1 and TRBJ2-3; 11 bases match TRBD2. Germline-derived CDR1 and CDR2 are SGHRS and YFSETQ. J gave up 2 bases and V 6 bases, and 20 bases lay outside the gene matches. This CDR3 spans 20 amino acids. The CDR3 DNA reads TGCGCCAGCAAGGGACCCGACAGGGTTAGCGGGAGGGCCCCCACAGATACGCAGTATTTT. Amino acids: CASKGPDRVSGRAPTDTQYF.

The genes are TRBV4-3 and TRBJ2-3; unclear D gene. Germline lookup yields CDR1 LGHNA and CDR2 YSLEER. The germline V and J ends were trimmed by 0 bases and 0 bases, with 10 bases remaining between them. The CDR3 totals 16 residues. As DNA, the CDR3 is TGCGCCAGCAGCCAAGATCCTGCTGGGAGCACAGATACGCAGTATTTT. Encoded protein: CASSQDPAGSTDTQYF.

The rearrangement links TRBV7-9 to TRBJ2-1; a weak D match, TRBD1 (6 bases). Germline loops: CDR1 SEHNR, CDR2 FQNEAQ (reference sequence). The CDR3 length is 16 residues. The V end was cut by 5 bases, the J end by 7 bases, with 21 bases between. CDR3 sequence: CASSEYRDLSRNEQFF. In nucleotides, the CDR3 is TGTGCCAGCAGCGAATACAGGGATCTCTCTCGTAATGAGCAGTTCTTC.

The genes are TRBV7-8 and TRBJ2-7; 7 bases agree with TRBD2. CDR1 and CDR2 (germline): SGHVS, FQNEAQ. There are 15 residues in the CDR3. J was trimmed by 2 bases and V by 5 bases; bases with no gene match: 9. As DNA, the CDR3 is TGTGCCAGCAGCCAAGTCGGCGGGAGCCCCTACGAGCAGTACTTC. Amino acids: CASSQVGGSPYEQYF.

This rearrangement joins TRBV11-2 to TRBJ1-2; D is unresolved. V was pared by 4 bases and J by 1 base, with 13 bases between. The germline V gene has CDR1 SGHAT and CDR2 FQNNGV. The CDR3 sequence is 15 residues long. The CDR3 spells CASSSGTMDNYGYTF. The CDR3 DNA sequence: TGTGCCAGCAGCTCCGGAACAATGGATAACTATGGCTACACCTTC.

The V gene is TRBV29-1, the J gene TRBJ2-1; 9 positions match TRBD2. Germline V gives CDR1 SQVTM, CDR2 ANQGSEA. After removal of 7 bases from V and 7 bases from J, the junction contained 14 bases not matched to a gene. This CDR3 is built from 15 residues. The CDR3 loop is CSARYVGGRGNEQFF. The CDR3 coding sequence is TGCAGCGCGCGCTATGTCGGCGGGAGGGGGAATGAGCAGTTCTTC.

This sequence joins TRBV15 and TRBJ2-1; D perhaps matches TRBD2 (5 bases). This CDR3 is 14 amino acids long. Germline V lookup: CDR1 LNHNV, CDR2 YYDKDF (reference sequence). V was shortened by 0 bases and J by 8 bases, with 11 bases between the two germline ends. In DNA, the CDR3 is TGTGCCACCAGCAGAGAGCGGCTAGCTCATGAGCAGTTCTTC. Its protein product is CATSRERLAHEQFF.

The V and J genes are TRBV5-8 and TRBJ2-1; D remains ambiguous. V was pared by 1 base and J by 1 base, with 9 bases between. Per the germline V gene, CDR1 is SGHTS and CDR2 is YDEGEE. The CDR3 spans 15 residues. The CDR3 loop is CASSLIAHSYNEQFF. The CDR3 DNA sequence: TGTGCCAGCAGCTTGATCGCCCATTCCTACAATGAGCAGTTCTTC. The full variable domain, rest sourced from reference TRBV5-8 and TRBJ2-1, is EAGVTQSPTHLIKTRGQQATLRCSPISGHTSVYWYQQALGLGLQFLLWYDEGEERNRGNFPPRFSGRQFPNYSSELNVNALELEDSALYLCASSLIAHSYNEQFFGPGTRLTVL.

This chain connects TRBV7-9 to TRBJ2-5; 12 bases agree with TRBD2. The CDR3 runs to 17 residues. After removal of 6 bases from V and 4 bases from J, the junction contained 12 bases not matched to a gene. CDR1 is SEHNR, CDR2 FQNEAQ, per germline (reference sequence). The DNA for the CDR3 is TGTGCCAGCAGTATACTATCCCGGACTAGCGGGATAGAGACCCAGTACTTC. Encoded protein: CASSILSRTSGIETQYF.

V gene TRBV27 combines with J gene TRBJ1-2; 7 positions match TRBD1. The trim removed 1 base at V and 4 bases at J, leaving 6 bases unmatched. The germline gives CDR1 MNHEY, CDR2 SMNVEV (reference sequence). The CDR3 is made up of 15 amino acids. The CDR3 DNA sequence: TGTGCCAGCAGTTTATATGGACAGGACATCTATGGCTACACCTTC. Its protein product is CASSLYGQDIYGYTF.

The chain joins TRBV6-5 to TRBJ1-1; D unresolved. V gave up 5 bases and J gave up 0 bases, with 13 bases separating them. The germline V gene encodes CDR1 MNHEY and CDR2 SVGAGI. This CDR3 contains 15 residues. The CDR3 protein is CASSLNSNLNTEAFF. The CDR3 DNA sequence: TGTGCCAGCAGTCTGAACAGCAACTTGAACACTGAAGCTTTCTTT.

This chain uses TRBV2 with TRBJ2-1; 13 nucleotides line up with TRBD2. The CDR3 spans 13 residues. CDR1 is SNHLY and CDR2 is FYNNEI in the germline V gene. The V and J ends lost 7 bases and 8 bases, in that order; junction bases with no gene match: 2. CDR3 in DNA: TGTGCCAGCACCGGGACTAGCGGGGATGAGCAGTTCTTC. Its translation: CASTGTSGDEQFF.

This clone was detected a few times. This sequence joins TRBV25-1 and TRBJ2-2; D is unclear. Trimming cost V 1 base and J 6 bases, with 6 bases left between them. The CDR3 is 13 amino acids. Germline-derived CDR1 and CDR2 are MGHDK and SYGVNS. The CDR3 here is CASSEFIAGELFF. In DNA form, the CDR3 reads TGTGCCAGCAGTGAATTTATAGCCGGGGAGCTGTTTTTT.

This clone has a handful of counts. The chain joins TRBV7-8 to TRBJ2-1, with TRBD2 identical over 9 bases. This CDR3 comprises 13 residues. Germline V CDR1 and CDR2: SGHVS, FQNEAQ. The trim removed 4 bases at V and 6 bases at J, leaving 1 base unmatched. The CDR3 nucleotides read TGTGCCAGCAGCTCACTAGCGGGCAATGAGCAGTTCTTC. This gives the protein CASSSLAGNEQFF. The variable domain in full, with the rest retrieved from reference TRBV7-8 and TRBJ2-1, is GAGVSQSPRYKVAKRGQDVALRCDPISGHVSLFWYQQALGQGPEFLTYFQNEAQLDKSGLPSDRFFAERPEGSVSTLKIQRTQQEDSAVYLCASSSLAGNEQFFGPGTRLTVL.

The genes are TRBV6-1 and TRBJ2-3; TRBD1 agrees at 9 bases. V lost 1 base, J lost 4 bases, and 6 bases stayed unmatched. The length of the CDR3 is 16 residues. Germline CDR1 reads MNHNS; CDR2 reads SASEGT. CDR3 coding DNA: TGTGCCAGCAGTGAAGTGACAGGGGGTCTCGCAGATACGCAGTATTTT. This sequence encodes CASSEVTGGLADTQYF.

The chain uses TRBV27 and TRBJ2-1; D is undetermined. Trimming stripped 3 bases from V and 7 bases from J, with 4 bases between. CDR3 length: 11 residues. Per germline, CDR1 MNHEY and CDR2 SMNVEV (reference sequence). The CDR3 loop is CASSLGNEQFF. DNA for the CDR3: TGTGCCAGCAGTTTGGGGAATGAGCAGTTCTTC.

This chain links TRBV18 with TRBJ1-5; D perhaps matches TRBD1 (6 bases). The CDR3 is 14 residues long. The V gene lost 3 bases and the J gene lost 9 bases, with 15 bases spanning the gap. Germline loops: CDR1 KGHSH, CDR2 LQKENI. The DNA of the CDR3 is TGTGCCAGCTCACCGGCAGGGGCCGAGCGGCCCCAGCATTTT. The encoded protein is CASSPAGAERPQHF.

CDR3 region: CASSIGGLTYEQYF. As DNA, the CDR3 is TGTGCCAGTAGTATAGGGGGACTAACCTACGAGCAGTACTTC. This chain links TRBV19 with TRBJ2-7, with 7 bases matching TRBD2. The CDR3 runs to 14 residues. Germline CDR1 LNHDA, CDR2 SQIVND (reference sequence). V lost 1 base, J lost 2 bases, and 2 bases stayed unmatched.

V and J are TRBV5-6 and TRBJ1-2; D gene ambiguous. The CDR3 sequence is 13 residues long. V was cut by 1 base and J by 2 bases, with 6 bases left in between. CDR1 is SGHDT, CDR2 YYEEEE, per germline. This CDR3 is CASSLNSNYGYTF. CDR3 DNA sequence: TGTGCCAGCAGCTTGAACAGCAACTATGGCTACACCTTC. Complete variable domain (other parts from reference TRBV5-6 and TRBJ1-2): DAGVTQSPTHLIKTRGQQVTLRCSPKSGHDTVSWYQQALGQGPQFIFQYYEEEERQRGNFPDRFSGHQFPNYSSELNVNALLLGDSALYLCASSLNSNYGYTFGSGTRLTVV.

This chain joins TRBV4-1 and TRBJ2-1; D gene ambiguous. The CDR3 spans 12 residues. Germline V gene sequence: CDR1 MGHRA, CDR2 YSYEKL. V was pared by 3 bases and J by 6 bases, with 6 bases between. The CDR3 DNA is TGCGCCAGCAGCCACGGGCTCAATGAGCAGTTCTTC. Encoded protein: CASSHGLNEQFF.